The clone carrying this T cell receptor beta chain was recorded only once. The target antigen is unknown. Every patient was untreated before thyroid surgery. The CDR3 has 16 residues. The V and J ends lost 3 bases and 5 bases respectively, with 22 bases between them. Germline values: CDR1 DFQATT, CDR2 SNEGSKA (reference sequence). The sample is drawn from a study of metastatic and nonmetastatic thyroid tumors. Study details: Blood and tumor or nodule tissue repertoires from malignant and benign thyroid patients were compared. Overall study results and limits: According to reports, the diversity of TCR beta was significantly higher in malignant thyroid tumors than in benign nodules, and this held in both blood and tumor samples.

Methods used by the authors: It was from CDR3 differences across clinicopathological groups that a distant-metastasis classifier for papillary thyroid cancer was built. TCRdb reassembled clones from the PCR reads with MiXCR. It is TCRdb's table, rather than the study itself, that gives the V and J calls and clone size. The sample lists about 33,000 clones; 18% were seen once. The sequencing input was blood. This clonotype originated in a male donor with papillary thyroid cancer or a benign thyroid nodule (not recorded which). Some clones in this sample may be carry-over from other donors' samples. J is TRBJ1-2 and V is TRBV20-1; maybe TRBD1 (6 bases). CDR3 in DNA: TGCAGTGCTAGGCCCGGAGGAGGGAGGGGGGCGTATGGCTACACCTTC. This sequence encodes CSARPGGGRGAYGYTF.